The clone carrying this TCR beta chain was seen a handful of times. Its antigen is still unknown. This sample was taken from a study of regulatory T cells in long-lasting Graves disease. Whole-study findings and limits: Preferential use of TRBV28, TRBJ1-2 and TRBJ2-5 was seen in persistent disease.

Time point in this sample: newly diagnosed GD, antithyroid drugs for less than 3 months. Isolated PBMC RNA provided the starting material for the TCR library. Germline V lookup: CDR1 SQVTM, CDR2 ANQGSEA. CDR3 length equals 14 residues. Trimming pared 4 bases from V and 16 bases from J, leaving 26 bases between. Assembly of TCR beta libraries relied on iRepertoire HTBI primers together with Arm-PCR of CDR3 regions. MiXCR was run by TCRdb on the multiplex PCR reads, yielding one entry per CDR3 protein. The table records 500,000 to 700,000 distinct CDR3 sequences, roughly 15% of them present only once. These same records also appear under a second study, on T cells in Graves' hyperthyroidism and ophthalmopathy. That source reports: The TCR CDR3 first-round RT-PCR relied on the HTBI primer set.

This TCR was recovered from a woman in her twenties or thirties with Graves disease. The chain uses TRBV29-1 and TRBJ2-4; D possibly corresponds to TRBD1 (6 bases). Sequenced material: peripheral blood mononuclear cells (PBMCs), taken at new diagnosis, from a patient treated with antithyroid drugs. Written as DNA, the CDR3 is TGCAGCGTTGGGGACATTAGACCTGGCGGTACTCACTACTTC. Protein product: CSVGDIRPGGTHYF.